Included here is one TCR beta chain sequence, with context. What it recognizes is unknown. The CDR3 contains 13 residues. V dropped 6 bases and J dropped 8; count of bases not matched to a gene: 9. Per the germline V gene, CDR1 is MNHEY and CDR2 is SMNVEV (reference sequence). This specimen belongs to a study of shared clonotypes between healthy human individuals. Whole-study context: Samples came from two female and a few male donors aged 18 to 49.

Libraries were prepared by immunoSEQ multiplex PCR; TCRdb keeps only in-frame clonotypes and omits some of them. The sample includes some 490,000 clones, 81% of them seen just once. The study, taken as a whole, reports: There were few donors, and this limited the genetic and exposure-history diversity represented. Sequencing depth was predicted to influence how clonotypes are shared among donors.

The TCR comes from a woman in her 40s in good health. Some clones in this sample may be carry-over from other donors' samples. The sequencing sample was made of PBMCs. The chain carries TRBV27 and TRBJ1-2; TRBD1 matches at 7 bases. The CDR3 DNA reads as TGTGCCAGCAGCCGAACAGGGGTGGGCGGCTACACCTTC. This encodes CASSRTGVGGYTF.